What follows are 7 T cell receptor beta chains derived from one specimen sequenced in a study of identical twins. TCRdb analysed the 5' RACE reads with MiXCR anew, one entry per CDR3 protein. The data show roughly 710,000 distinct CDR3 sequences, less than 7% seen once. Sample: naive T cells sorted from blood. The receptor source for this set is a man younger than 30 in good health.

This clonotype was recorded a few times. The rearrangement joins TRBV12-3 or TRBV12-4 to TRBJ1-1, with D uncertain. The CDR3 contains 12 residues. V lost 7 bases to trimming and J lost 3 bases, with 9 bases between them. CDR3: CASNGIYTEAFF. DNA for the CDR3: TGTGCCAGCAACGGCATATACACTGAAGCTTTCTTT.

The chain uses TRBV18 and TRBJ2-3; D gene uncertain. The CDR3 has 15 amino acids. Trimming cost V 1 base and J 0 bases, with 8 bases left between them. Germline V lookup: CDR1 KGHSH, CDR2 LQKENI. CDR3 sequence: CASSPLSASTDTQYF. For the CDR3, the DNA is TGTGCCAGCTCACCACTTTCGGCTAGCACAGATACGCAGTATTTT.

This clonotype was detected ten times or more. The chain uses TRBV10-3 and TRBJ2-1; the D is unclear. The CDR3 is made up of 13 amino acids. The ends were cut back, 10 bases at V and 6 bases at J, with 16 bases in the middle. From germline, CDR1 is ENHRY and CDR2 SYGVKD. The CDR3 DNA reads as TGTGCCACCTGGGCATCGCAGCCCAATGAGCAGTTCTTC. The encoded protein is CATWASQPNEQFF.

The chain uses TRBV12-3 or TRBV12-4 and TRBJ2-2; 10 nucleotides agree with TRBD2. The ends lost 3 bases at V and 8 bases at J; junction bases unmatched: 9. CDR3 length: 16 residues. CDR3 region: CASSFGAGGKFGELFF. CDR3 bases: TGTGCCAGCAGTTTTGGAGCGGGAGGGAAGTTTGGGGAGCTGTTTTTT.

This clonotype appeared a few times. This chain joins TRBV7-9 and TRBJ1-1, with unresolved D. V was trimmed by 0 bases and J by 6 bases, leaving 20 bases between them. CDR1 and CDR2 (germline): SEHNR, FQNEAQ (reference sequence). CDR3 length equals 17 residues. The chain's CDR3 is CASSLAFGVQAYAEAFF. DNA for the CDR3: TGTGCCAGCAGCTTAGCATTTGGGGTCCAGGCATACGCTGAAGCTTTCTTT.

This clonotype was recorded many times. This rearrangement joins TRBV20-1 to TRBJ2-1, with D uncertain. CDR3 length: 15 residues. The germline V and J ends were trimmed by 0 bases and 6 bases, with 15 bases remaining between them. Germline CDR1 is DFQATT and CDR2 is SNEGSKA (reference sequence). The CDR3 here is CSAREGRIKVNEQFF. CDR3 nucleotides: TGCAGTGCTAGAGAAGGAAGGATTAAGGTCAATGAGCAGTTCTTC.

As for this clonotype: At one end the junction does not follow the germline gene, possibly because of a read error. The rearrangement links TRBV9 to TRBJ2-5; possibly TRBD2 for D (5 bases). This CDR3 has 15 residues. Germline V gene lookup returns CDR1 SGDLS and CDR2 YYNGEE. In nucleotides, the CDR3 is TGTCCCAGGAGCCAAAGGCCTAGCCACCAAGAGACCCAGTACTTC. As protein: CPRSQRPSHQETQYF.